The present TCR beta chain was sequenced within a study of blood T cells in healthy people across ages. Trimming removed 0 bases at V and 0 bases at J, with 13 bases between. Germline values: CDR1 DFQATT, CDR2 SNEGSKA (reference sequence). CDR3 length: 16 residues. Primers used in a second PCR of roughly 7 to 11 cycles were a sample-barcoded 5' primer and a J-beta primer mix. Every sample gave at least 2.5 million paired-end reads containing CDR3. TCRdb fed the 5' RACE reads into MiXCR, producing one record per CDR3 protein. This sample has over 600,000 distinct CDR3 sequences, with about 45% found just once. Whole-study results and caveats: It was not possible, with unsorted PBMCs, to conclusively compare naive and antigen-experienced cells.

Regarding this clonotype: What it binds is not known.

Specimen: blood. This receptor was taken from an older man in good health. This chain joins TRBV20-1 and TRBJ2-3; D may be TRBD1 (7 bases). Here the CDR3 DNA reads TGCAGTGCTAGAGATCGGGGGACAGCAAGCACAGATACGCAGTATTTT. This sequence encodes CSARDRGTASTDTQYF.